The rows below give T cell receptor beta chains drawn from one sample of a study of T cells in narcolepsy. Measured with immunoSEQ multiplex PCR; TCRdb has only the in-frame clones, and not every one. The sample gives about 22,000 clones, about 81% of which show up once; over 3.5% is in the top ten. Sequenced input: memory (CD45RA-) CD4+ T cells from blood. The receptors derive from a human donor in good health. Both conserved end residues are trimmed from each CDR3.

TRBJ2-3 TRBV10-3 AHAASTDTQY
TRBJ1-4 TRBV2 ASSEEVARLF
TRBJ1-1 TRBV4-3 ASSLRRGDEAF
TRBJ1-2 TRBV19 ASLEVSGQGVSYGYT
TRBJ1-2 TRBV13 ASSLTFTGVAYGYT
TRBJ1-1 TRBV2 ASSGRFDRTEAF
TRBJ1-1 TRBV11-1 ASSPSRVGTEAF
TRBJ1-2 TRBV19 ASREFYGYT
TRBJ2-7 TRBV2 ASRWGGRSRNSYEQY
TRBJ1-3 TRBV6-5 ASTTRGRVDTIY
TRBJ2-4 TRBV7-5 ARSLAKNIQY
TRBJ1-1 TRBV4-3 ASSQGLGSRNTEAF
TRBJ1-2 TRBV29-1 SVDPSPKQGGGYT
TRBJ2-3 TRBV7-2 ASSRRVVTGPDTQY
TRBJ1-1 TRBV11-3 ASGVGAVAEAF
TRBJ1-4 TRBV6-1 ASSEAGITTNEKLF
TRBJ2-1 TRBV7-2 ASSSTVYEQF
TRBJ1-5 TRBV2 ASSEVSNFQPQH
TRBJ1-1 TRBV6-1 ASSSSSEAF
TRBJ2-7 TRBV2 ASSAGQGRYEQY
TRBJ2-2 TRBV29-1 SGPDGSGGNTGELF
TRBJ2-7 TRBV7-6 ASSIEPGQGMVSYEQY
TRBJ2-7 TRBV11-2 ASSATDYEQY
TRBJ1-3 TRBV4-3 ASSQAGWGNTIY
TRBJ1-1 TRBV18 ASSPMGNTEAF
TRBJ2-1 TRBV19 ASSINSDSYNEQF
TRBJ2-1 TRBV7-6 ASSLGEYYNEQF
TRBJ2-1 TRBV7-2 ASSPSRGPYNEQF
TRBJ1-5 TRBV18 ASSRFDSNQPQH
TRBJ1-2 TRBV5-6 ASSLSVTDYGYT
TRBJ2-5 TRBV9 ASSVGGNGETQY
TRBJ2-1 TRBV20-1 SAVYNEQF
TRBJ2-5 TRBV7-9 ASTLGASGGQETQY
TRBJ1-4 TRBV6-6 ASSYPENEKLF
TRBJ2-7 TRBV9 ASSVDGTGIDEQY
TRBJ1-6 TRBV7-9 ASSSERGGRLNNSPLH
TRBJ2-5 TRBV5-1 ASSLVPGTMETQY
TRBJ2-7 TRBV7-9 ASRGGGGEQY
TRBJ1-6 TRBV6-5 ASSYSLRKGDSPLH